This is a list of T cell receptor beta chains from one sample in a study of beta chain features in type 1 diabetes. Data came from immunoSEQ multiplex PCR; TCRdb stores just in-frame clones and leaves some out. The sample has roughly 240,000 clones, approximately 25% seen once. The sequenced sample was naive CD4+ T cells from blood. The receptors originated from a woman in her twenties or thirties with type 1 diabetes. The CDR3 runs from the conserved cysteine through the conserved F or W. D genes are given only for firm matches. A clone size is listed for some rows: how often the clone was seen (once, few, many), or a class if it is expanded.

NA	TRBV20-1	TRBJ2-7	NA	CSLRGSYEQYF	TGCAGCCTTCGGGGATCCTACGAGCAGTACTTC
TRBD2	TRBV13	TRBJ2-5	few	CASSPAGGQETQYF	TGTGCCAGCAGCCCAGCGGGAGGGCAAGAGACCCAGTACTTC
NA	TRBV30	TRBJ1-1	few	CARERGSGTEAFF	TGTGCCCGGGAGCGGGGAAGCGGCACTGAAGCTTTCTTT
NA	TRBV2	TRBJ1-2	few	CASSGRGYGYTF	TGTGCCAGCAGCGGGAGGGGTTATGGCTACACCTTC
TRBD1	TRBV19	TRBJ1-2	NA	CASSLRDRGDTF	TGTGCCAGTAGTCTACGGGACAGGGGAGACACCTTC
NA	TRBV5-1	TRBJ2-1	NA	CASSLEAQPQEQFF	TGCGCCAGCAGCTTGGAAGCACAGCCTCAGGAGCAGTTCTTC
TRBD2	TRBV2	TRBJ2-1	few	CASSRRSGRQNEQFF	TGTGCCAGCAGCCGTCGGAGCGGGAGACAAAATGAGCAGTTCTTC
NA	TRBV2	TRBJ2-6	few	CASRRRAFSGANVLTF	TGTGCCAGCAGACGCAGGGCCTTCTCTGGGGCCAACGTCCTGACTTTC
TRBD1	TRBV7-9	TRBJ1-4	NA	CASSLIDLGQGSEKLFF	TGTGCCAGCAGCTTAATCGATCTGGGACAGGGGAGCGAAAAACTGTTTTTT
TRBD1	TRBV30	TRBJ1-1	NA	CAWIQGASTEAFF	TGTGCCTGGATACAGGGGGCGAGCACTGAAGCTTTCTTT
TRBD1	TRBV28	TRBJ2-7	NA	CASNSPGTGRSEQYF	TGTGCCAGCAATTCCCCCGGGACAGGGCGATCCGAGCAGTACTTC
NA	TRBV19	TRBJ1-1	NA	CASSTVQGVNTEAFF	TGTGCCAGTAGTACCGTACAGGGTGTGAACACTGAAGCTTTCTTT
TRBD1	TRBV27	TRBJ1-2	NA	CASSRQGSNYGYTF	TGTGCCAGCAGTCGACAGGGATCTAACTATGGCTACACCTTC
TRBD1	TRBV9	TRBJ1-2	few	CASSLGQGDHGYTF	TGTGCCAGCAGCCTCGGACAGGGGGACCATGGCTACACCTTC
NA	TRBV11-2	TRBJ2-7	NA	CASSQSYEQYF	TGTGCCAGCAGCCAATCCTACGAGCAGTACTTC
NA	TRBV6-5	TRBJ2-7	NA	CASSLESSYEQYF	TGTGCCAGCAGTTTGGAGAGCTCCTACGAGCAGTACTTC
TRBD2	TRBV25-1	TRBJ2-1	once	CASSESLAGLYNEQFF	TGTGCCAGCAGTGAATCCCTAGCGGGCCTCTACAATGAGCAGTTCTTC
TRBD1	TRBV19	TRBJ2-5	NA	CASSAFGTGAEETQYF	TGTGCCAGTAGTGCCTTTGGGACAGGGGCGGAGGAGACCCAGTACTTC
NA	TRBV10-3	TRBJ1-1	once	CATQDTEAFF	TGTGCCACCCAGGACACTGAAGCTTTCTTT
TRBD1	TRBV28	TRBJ1-2	few	CASSRQGASGYTF	TGTGCCAGCAGTAGACAGGGGGCGAGTGGCTACACCTTC
TRBD2	TRBV7-2	TRBJ2-5	NA	CASASGTEKETQYF	TGTGCCAGCGCTAGCGGGACGGAAAAAGAGACCCAGTACTTC
NA	TRBV21-1	TRBJ2-7	few	CASSKAGGSVRSYEQYF	TGTGCCAGCAGCAAAGCTGGCGGGAGCGTTAGGTCCTACGAGCAGTACTTC
NA	TRBV29-1	TRBJ2-1	few	CSVERAEQFF	TGCAGCGTTGAACGAGCGGAGCAGTTCTTC
NA	TRBV29-1	TRBJ1-2	few	CSVEDEGGSYGYTF	TGCAGCGTTGAAGATGAAGGCGGAAGCTATGGCTACACCTTC
NA	TRBV19	TRBJ2-1	few	CASSAGYSYNEQFF	TGTGCCAGTAGTGCGGGATATTCCTACAATGAGCAGTTCTTC
TRBD2	TRBV5-4	TRBJ2-2	NA	CASSAGLAGPGELFF	TGTGCCAGCAGCGCGGGACTAGCGGGACCCGGGGAGCTGTTTTTT
NA	TRBV2	TRBJ2-1	NA	CASSETGKQFF	TGTGCCAGCAGTGAAACAGGGAAGCAGTTCTTC
TRBD1	TRBV7-3	TRBJ1-1	NA	CASSLGAGGGEAFF	TGTGCCAGCAGCTTAGGTGCAGGGGGCGGTGAAGCTTTCTTT
TRBD1	TRBV30	TRBJ1-2	few	CAWSSTGDGYTF	TGTGCCTGGAGTTCAACAGGGGATGGCTACACCTTC
NA	TRBV7-9	TRBJ2-1	NA	CASSLRGQRYNEQFF	TGTGCCAGCAGCTTACGAGGACAGCGTTACAATGAGCAGTTCTTC
TRBD2	TRBV6-6	TRBJ2-1	few	CASSFGTSGSGEQFF	TGTGCCAGCAGTTTTGGGACTAGCGGGAGTGGTGAGCAGTTCTTC
NA	TRBV2	TRBJ2-1	NA	CASIQGSYNEQFF	TGTGCCAGCATACAGGGATCATACAATGAGCAGTTCTTC
NA	TRBV30	TRBJ1-2	NA	CAWTQGLSYTF	TGTGCCTGGACGCAGGGGCTTTCTTACACCTTC
NA	TRBV7-8	TRBJ1-2	NA	CASSLAQGSAGYTF	TGTGCCAGCAGCTTAGCACAGGGTTCTGCTGGCTACACCTTC
TRBD1	TRBV2	TRBJ2-3	few	CASMITGVRDTQYF	TGTGCCAGCATGATAACAGGGGTCCGTGATACGCAGTATTTT
TRBD1	TRBV13	TRBJ2-7	NA	CASSRQGDEQYF	TGTGCCAGCAGCCGCCAGGGGGACGAGCAGTACTTC
NA	TRBV11-2	TRBJ2-5	NA	CASSSSKETQYF	TGTGCCAGCAGCTCCTCTAAAGAGACCCAGTACTTC
TRBD2	TRBV5-1	TRBJ2-4	few	CASSLADGGNIQYF	TGCGCCAGCAGCTTGGCGGACGGGGGGAACATTCAGTACTTC